The present T cell receptor beta chain was sequenced within a study of T cell repertoires in cytomegalovirus infection. Study information: A matching HLA type, together with CMV infection, was signaled by public TCR beta signatures. Overall study findings and caveats: HLA-C-restricted TCR beta clonotypes specific for CMV led the ex vivo response. Using cumulative public TCR beta family frequency, the authors identified those who carried CMV together with the relevant HLA.

TCRdb itself ran the reads through MiXCR, one entry per CDR3 protein. The repertoire holds more than 400,000 distinct CDR3 sequences, with 26% as singletons. In regard to this clonotype: What it binds is not known.

Per germline, CDR1 MNHEY and CDR2 SVGEGT. V trimming: 6 bases; J trimming: 9 bases; junction bases outside the gene matches: 11. The CDR3 spans 15 residues. Input material: PBMCs. This chain joins TRBV6-2 or TRBV6-3 and TRBJ2-1; TRBD2 matches at 10 bases. This TCR derives from a human donor in good health (CMV status not recorded). Some clones in this sample may be carry-over from other donors' samples. Written as DNA, the CDR3 is TGTGCCAGCAGCTCGCCTAGCGGGAGATTTAGTGAGCAGTTCTTC. This codes for CASSSPSGRFSEQFF.